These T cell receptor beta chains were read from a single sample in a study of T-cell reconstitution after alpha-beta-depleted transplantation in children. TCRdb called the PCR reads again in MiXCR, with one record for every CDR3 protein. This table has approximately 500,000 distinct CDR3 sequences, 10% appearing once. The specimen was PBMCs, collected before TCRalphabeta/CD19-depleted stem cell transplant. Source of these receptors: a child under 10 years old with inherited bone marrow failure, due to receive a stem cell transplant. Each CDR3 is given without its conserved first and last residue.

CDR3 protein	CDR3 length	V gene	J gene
ASSPGREYEQY	11	TRBV5-6	TRBJ2-7
SVESGQSSYEQY	12	TRBV29-1	TRBJ2-7
SARGDRATYGYT	12	TRBV20-1	TRBJ1-2
ASSLQTSGYYNEQF	14	TRBV6-5	TRBJ2-1
ASSQVTSYEQF	11	TRBV4-3	TRBJ2-1
ASSQELVAGSSTDTQY	16	TRBV4-3	TRBJ2-3
ATSREGGLSSGIGETQY	17	TRBV15	TRBJ2-5
ASSLPRQGLSSGNTIY	16	TRBV11-2	TRBJ1-3
ASSSRTSVGETQY	13	TRBV19	TRBJ2-5
SVETSGRSYEQY	12	TRBV29-1	TRBJ2-7
ASSLQGPTDTQY	12	TRBV5-1	TRBJ2-3
ASSLSGRGEETQY	13	TRBV7-7	.
SGLEFRHHRYT	11	TRBV29-1	TRBJ1-2
ASSQDGSAGANVLT	14	TRBV4-3	TRBJ2-6
ASSSSTGELF	10	TRBV2	TRBJ2-2
ASSEEQGLVQQF	12	TRBV12-3/TRBV12-4	TRBJ2-1
ASSRSMLQTTSTDTQY	16	TRBV4-3	TRBJ2-3
ASSWDPSEGGAGYEQY	16	TRBV28	TRBJ2-7
ASSLPGLVTYDTQY	14	TRBV12-3/TRBV12-4	TRBJ2-3
ASSLGSVSAQY	11	TRBV5-1	TRBJ2-7
ASSILPIAGGANEQF	15	TRBV19	TRBJ2-1
SARDTGLNTEAF	12	TRBV20-1	TRBJ1-1